One sample yielded the 24 T cell receptor beta chains listed below, sequenced in a study of technical replicates of blood from a few donors. Libraries were prepared by immunoSEQ multiplex PCR; TCRdb keeps only in-frame clonotypes and omits some of them. The sample consists of over 85,000 clones, less than 95% of them appearing once. Sequenced input: T cells isolated from PBMCs. The receptors here all came from a human donor in good health.

The CDR3 here is CASSWTGTSYNEQFF. The CDR3 DNA reads TGTGCCAGCAGCTGGACAGGGACGTCCTACAATGAGCAGTTCTTC. The chain employs TRBV5-6 and TRBJ2-1; 8 bases fit TRBD1. Germline V lookup: CDR1 SGHDT, CDR2 YYEEEE. With V trimmed by 3 bases and J by 1 base, 3 bases remained unmatched. The CDR3 covers 15 residues. The variable domain in full, completed from reference TRBV5-6 and TRBJ2-1, reads DAGVTQSPTHLIKTRGQQVTLRCSPKSGHDTVSWYQQALGQGPQFIFQYYEEEERQRGNFPDRFSGHQFPNYSSELNVNALLLGDSALYLCASSWTGTSYNEQFFGPGTRLTVL.

The V call is TRBV6-5, the J call TRBJ2-5; unclear D gene. Germline CDR1 is MNHEY and CDR2 is SVGAGI. V lost 2 bases and J 5 bases, leaving 6 bases between the germline ends. This CDR3 contains 12 residues. The CDR3 loop is CASSYPFETQYF. Here the CDR3 DNA reads TGTGCCAGCAGTTACCCGTTCGAGACCCAGTACTTC.

This chain connects TRBV28 to TRBJ1-1; a weak D match, TRBD1 (5 bases). This CDR3 has 12 residues. V lost 5 bases to trimming and J lost 4 bases, with 8 bases between them. The germline CDR1 and CDR2 sequences are MDHEN and SYDVKM. CDR3 in DNA: TGTGCCAGCAGTACAGGTGGCACTGAAGCTTTCTTT. It is translated as CASSTGGTEAFF.

This rearrangement joins TRBV10-1 to TRBJ2-3; TRBD2 might be the D (5 bases). The CDR3 covers 15 residues. V lost 8 bases and J 0 bases, leaving 15 bases between the germline ends. In germline, CDR1 is WNHNN, CDR2 SYGVQD (reference sequence). CDR3: CASSTYGESTDTQYF. The CDR3 DNA reads TGCGCCAGCTCTACCTACGGGGAGAGCACAGATACGCAGTATTTT.

This clone was counted only a few times. This CDR3 is CASTPVDRPGTEAFF. CDR3 sequence (DNA): TGTGCCAGCACCCCCGTAGACAGGCCGGGCACTGAAGCTTTCTTT. The V call is TRBV28, the J call TRBJ1-1; possibly TRBD1 for D (6 bases). The V end was cut by 7 bases, the J end by 4 bases, with 19 bases between. The CDR3 consists of 15 residues. CDR1 and CDR2 from the germline V gene are MDHEN and SYDVKM. Full variable domain (outside the CDR3, taken from reference TRBV28 and TRBJ1-1): DVKVTQSSRYLVKRTGEKVFLECVQDMDHENMFWYRQDPGLGLRLIYFSYDVKMKEKGDIPEGYSVSREKKERFSLILESASTNQTSMYLCASTPVDRPGTEAFFGQGTRLTVV.

The genes are TRBV19 and TRBJ1-4, with no clear D. CDR1 is LNHDA, CDR2 SQIVND, per germline (reference sequence). Trimming removed 3 bases from V and 13 bases from J, with 15 bases in between. The CDR3 sequence is 13 residues long. The CDR3 sequence: CASSITTARGLFF. CDR3 sequence (DNA): TGTGCCAGTAGTATTACGACGGCCCGGGGACTGTTTTTT.

V usage is TRBV18 and J usage is TRBJ1-4, with D maybe TRBD1 (5 bases). CDR3 size: 11 residues. Between the trimmed V and J ends, which lost 2 bases and 12 bases, there was a span of 7 bases. The V gene's germline CDR1 is KGHSH and CDR2 LQKENI. The CDR3 coding sequence is TGTGCCAGCTCACCAGACAGACAACTGTTTTTT. Residues: CASSPDRQLFF.

This clone is a singleton in its sample. The chain recombines TRBV28 with TRBJ1-2; D unresolved. V was clipped by 4 bases and J by 4 bases, with 7 bases between them. CDR3 length: 12 residues. Germline values: CDR1 MDHEN, CDR2 SYDVKM. CDR3 coding DNA: TGTGCCAGCAGTTCACAGCTCTATGGCTACACCTTC. Protein product: CASSSQLYGYTF.

The V and J genes are TRBV20-1 and TRBJ2-7; D is uncertain. V was trimmed by 7 bases and J by 1 base, leaving 8 bases between them. CDR1 is DFQATT and CDR2 is SNEGSKA in the germline V gene (reference sequence). The CDR3 has 11 amino acids. The CDR3 sequence: CSVSYSYEQYF. As DNA, the CDR3 is TGCAGTGTTAGCTATTCCTACGAGCAGTACTTC.

The CDR3 bases are TGTGCCAGCAGTTATCAACAGGGAGAGAACACTGAAGCTTTCTTT. Its translation: CASSYQQGENTEAFF. V gene TRBV6-6 combines with J gene TRBJ1-1; D may be TRBD1 (6 bases). This CDR3 contains 15 residues. Germline V CDR1 and CDR2: MNHNY, SVGAGI (reference sequence). Trimming left V 3 bases short and J 1 base short, with 12 bases between.

This chain connects TRBV25-1 to TRBJ2-5; 12 bases are shared with TRBD2. The J call could be wrong; TRBJ2-7 is a better fit for the DNA end. CDR1 is MGHDK and CDR2 is SYGVNS in the germline V gene. The CDR3 contains 13 residues. CDR3 bases: TGTGCCAGCGGACTAGCGGGAAACTACGAGCAGTACTTC. Protein: CASGLAGNYEQYF.

The chain uses TRBV9 and TRBJ1-2; 7 nucleotides agree with TRBD1. The trim removed 4 bases at V and 7 bases at J, leaving 13 bases unmatched. Germline CDR1 is SGDLS and CDR2 is YYNGEE. The CDR3 is 15 amino acids. The CDR3 bases are TGTGCCAGCAGCTCTAGGGACAGTGTTCGGCGTGGCTACACCTTC. This sequence encodes CASSSRDSVRRGYTF.

V is TRBV30 and J is TRBJ1-2; D remains unclear. The CDR3 is made up of 15 amino acids. Per germline, CDR1 GTSNPN and CDR2 SVGIG (reference sequence). V was cut by 0 bases and J by 4 bases, with 15 bases left in between. CDR3 protein: CAWSVASPQSYGYTF. The CDR3 nucleotides read TGTGCCTGGAGTGTAGCTAGTCCCCAGTCCTATGGCTACACCTTC. The whole variable domain, filled in from reference TRBV30 and TRBJ1-2, reads SQTIHQWPATLVQPVGSPLSLECTVEGTSNPNLYWYRQAAGRGLQLLFYSVGIGQISSEVPQNLSASRPQDRQFILSSKKLLLSDSGFYLCAWSVASPQSYGYTFGSGTRLTVV.

V and J are TRBV19 and TRBJ2-5; 7 nucleotides match TRBD1. The V gene's germline CDR1 is LNHDA and CDR2 SQIVND (reference sequence). The CDR3 is made up of 14 amino acids. The V and J ends lost 7 bases and 2 bases, in that order; junction bases with no gene match: 7. In DNA, the CDR3 is TGTGCCAGTAACATGAGGGACAGACAAGAGACCCAGTACTTC. The encoded protein is CASNMRDRQETQYF.

This chain connects TRBV29-1 to TRBJ2-1; 7 bases fit TRBD2. V lost 5 bases, J lost 4 bases, and 5 bases stayed unmatched. The V gene's germline CDR1 is SQVTM and CDR2 ANQGSEA. The length of the CDR3 is 13 residues. For the CDR3, the DNA is TGCAGCGTTTCGACTAGCCCTTACAATGAGCAGTTCTTC. Protein: CSVSTSPYNEQFF.

The V call is TRBV30, the J call TRBJ1-1; D remains ambiguous. Germline-derived CDR1 and CDR2 are GTSNPN and SVGIG (reference sequence). Between the trimmed V and J ends, which lost 4 bases and 1 base, there was a span of 7 bases. The CDR3 length is 12 residues. The CDR3 region is CAWTHPNTEAFF. The CDR3 nucleotides are TGTGCCTGGACCCATCCGAACACTGAAGCTTTCTTT.

The rearrangement joins TRBV19 to TRBJ2-2; 7 bases align to TRBD1. V shed 5 bases, J shed 3 bases, and the junction held 9 bases outside the gene matches. CDR3 size: 16 residues. Per the germline V gene, CDR1 is LNHDA and CDR2 is SQIVND (reference sequence). The CDR3 is CASSSPQGRDTGELFF. The DNA for the CDR3 is TGTGCCAGTAGTTCCCCACAGGGGCGGGACACCGGGGAGCTGTTTTTT.

This chain links TRBV28 with TRBJ2-7; 16 bases fit TRBD2. The V and J ends lost 3 bases and 2 bases, in that order; junction bases with no gene match: 4. The CDR3 loop spans 17 amino acids. The germline V gene encodes CDR1 MDHEN and CDR2 SYDVKM. The CDR3 spells CASSFYGTSGGAYEQYF. CDR3 coding DNA: TGTGCCAGCAGTTTTTACGGGACTAGCGGGGGGGCCTACGAGCAGTACTTC. The full variable domain, with the rest looked up from reference TRBV28 and TRBJ2-7, is DVKVTQSSRYLVKRTGEKVFLECVQDMDHENMFWYRQDPGLGLRLIYFSYDVKMKEKGDIPEGYSVSREKKERFSLILESASTNQTSMYLCASSFYGTSGGAYEQYFGPGTRLTVT.

This clone was seen a single time. This chain links TRBV11-2 with TRBJ2-7; 7 positions match TRBD1. With 5 bases clipped from V and 6 bases from J, the junction kept 13 bases outside the gene matches. Germline V lookup: CDR1 SGHAT, CDR2 FQNNGV. The CDR3 loop spans 15 amino acids. The CDR3 nucleotides are TGTGCCAGCAGCCTGGGACAGACTGAGACCTTCGAGCAGTACTTC. Protein product: CASSLGQTETFEQYF.

The V and J genes are TRBV5-4 and TRBJ2-7; maybe TRBD1 (6 bases). The CDR3 has 13 residues. The germline V gene encodes CDR1 SGHNT and CDR2 YYREEE (reference sequence). Trimming cost V 4 bases and J 1 base, with 9 bases left between them. CDR3 amino acids: CASSQTGSYEQYF. The DNA of the CDR3 is TGTGCCAGCAGCCAAACAGGGTCCTACGAGCAGTACTTC.

The chain is built from TRBV5-6 and TRBJ2-1; D not resolved. The CDR3 runs to 13 residues. Between the trimmed V and J ends, which lost 0 bases and 5 bases, there was a span of 6 bases. The germline CDR1 and CDR2 sequences are SGHDT and YYEEEE. The CDR3, as DNA: TGTGCCAGCAGCTTGGTTCTAAACAATGAGCAGTTCTTC. This gives the protein CASSLVLNNEQFF.

The rearrangement joins TRBV27 to TRBJ2-3; possibly TRBD1 for D (5 bases). The CDR3 is 13 residues long. Germline V gene lookup returns CDR1 MNHEY and CDR2 SMNVEV (reference sequence). Trimming shortened V by 2 bases and J by 3 bases, and 6 bases separated the two germline ends. CDR3 region: CASSLTGTDTQYF. The CDR3 coding sequence is TGTGCCAGCAGTTTAACAGGAACAGATACGCAGTATTTT.

The rearrangement joins TRBV7-8 to TRBJ1-1; D is uncertain. Germline CDR1 is SGHVS and CDR2 is FQNEAQ. This CDR3 region has 14 residues. Trimming took off 4 bases at V and 0 bases at J, with 9 bases between the two ends. The CDR3: CASSSGYMNTEAFF. CDR3 nucleotides: TGTGCCAGCAGCTCAGGATACATGAACACTGAAGCTTTCTTT. The full variable domain, in which reference TRBV7-8 and TRBJ1-1 provide the parts outside the CDR3, is GAGVSQSPRYKVAKRGQDVALRCDPISGHVSLFWYQQALGQGPEFLTYFQNEAQLDKSGLPSDRFFAERPEGSVSTLKIQRTQQEDSAVYLCASSSGYMNTEAFFGQGTRLTVV.

The chain carries TRBV9 and TRBJ2-7; a possible D gene is TRBD1 (7 bases). CDR3 length equals 15 residues. Looked up from germline, CDR1 is SGDLS and CDR2 is YYNGEE. Trimming removed 4 bases from V and 3 bases from J, with 17 bases in between. The chain's CDR3 is CASSPNTGEDYEQYF. DNA of the CDR3: TGTGCCAGCAGCCCAAATACAGGGGAGGACTACGAGCAGTACTTC.